Each of the 19 T cell receptor beta chains below was sequenced from the same sample in a study of cytomegalovirus exposure and HLA in healthy donors. The PCR employed 60 Vbeta primers together with 13 Jbeta primers. Using immunoSEQ multiplex PCR, the repertoire was profiled, and TCRdb retains in-frame clones only, with some absent. The table shows about 160,000 clones, with 87% occurring only once. Sequenced material: PBMCs. Receptors originate from a woman aged 25 to 39 in good health and CMV-seronegative.

Remarks on this clone: Other DNA sequences in this specimen translate into the identical CDR3. This chain uses TRBV6-1 with TRBJ1-2; 7 bases align to TRBD1. The V gene's germline CDR1 is MNHNS and CDR2 SASEGT. The junction had 6 bases not matched to a gene; V was cut back by 6 bases and J by 8 bases. The CDR3 length is 12 residues. CDR3 coding DNA: TGTGCCAGCAGGGAGACAGGGCGCGGCTACACCTTC. This sequence encodes CASRETGRGYTF.

For this clone: The same CDR3 is also encoded by other DNA sequences in this sample. V and J are TRBV6-6 and TRBJ2-2, with D maybe TRBD2 (5 bases). The CDR3 has 13 residues. Looked up from germline, CDR1 is MNHNY and CDR2 is SVGAGI (reference sequence). V was cut by 6 bases and J by 6 bases, with 11 bases left in between. CDR3 nucleotides: TGTGCCAGCAGCCCCAGAGGGTCCGGGGAGCTGTTTTTT. As protein: CASSPRGSGELFF.

This clone was recorded a few times. The J gene is TRBJ1-1, the V gene TRBV6-5, with D perhaps TRBD1 (5 bases). Germline V CDR1 and CDR2: MNHEY, SVGAGI. This CDR3 spans 13 amino acids. Trimming took 5 bases from V and 8 from J, leaving 15 bases between them. In nucleotides, the CDR3 is TGTGCCAGCAGTAGGACACTTTACAGGGAAGCTTTCTTT. Its translation: CASSRTLYREAFF.

The chain uses TRBV5-6 and TRBJ2-1; D possibly corresponds to TRBD1 (6 bases). This CDR3 region has 15 residues. CDR1 is SGHDT and CDR2 is YYEEEE in the germline V gene. The V end lost 4 bases, the J end lost 2 bases, and 13 bases lay between the germline ends. The CDR3 loop is CASSKQGRPYNEQFF. The CDR3 DNA sequence: TGTGCCAGCAGCAAACAGGGTCGCCCCTACAATGAGCAGTTCTTC.

This sequence joins TRBV9 and TRBJ2-1, with 15 bases lining up with TRBD2. The CDR3 loop spans 18 amino acids. V lost 3 bases and J lost 7; bases outside the gene matches: 11. Germline assignment: CDR1 SGDLS and CDR2 YYNGEE. CDR3 DNA: TGTGCCAGCAGCGCGGGGACTAGCGGGAGGAGAGTCGGGAATGAGCAGTTCTTC. Its protein product is CASSAGTSGRRVGNEQFF.

This rearrangement joins TRBV21-1 to TRBJ1-2; the table's D gene call, TRBD1, was not cross checked with the DNA. TRBV21-1 is a documented pseudogene. This CDR3 is built from 15 residues. The CDR3 loop reads CASSTRDSSNYGYTF. DNA for the CDR3: TGTGCCAGCAGCACCCGGGACAGCTCTAACTATGGCTACACCTTC.

This sequence joins TRBV18 and TRBJ1-1, with 7 bases identical to TRBD1. J lost 1 base, V lost 8 bases, and 4 bases had no gene match. The CDR3 is 13 residues long. Per germline, CDR1 KGHSH and CDR2 LQKENI. CDR3 DNA: TGTGCCAGCGGAGGGGACAGGAACACTGAAGCTTTCTTT. Protein: CASGGDRNTEAFF.

The chain recombines TRBV5-1 with TRBJ2-7; perhaps TRBD2 as D (6 bases). Trimming shortened V by 4 bases and J by 5 bases, and 13 bases separated the two germline ends. This CDR3 is built from 13 residues. Germline values: CDR1 SGHRS, CDR2 YFSETQ. CDR3 nucleotides: TGCGCCAGCAGCCTACTACGGGGGAACGAGCAGTACTTC. It encodes CASSLLRGNEQYF.

The rearrangement uses TRBV19 and TRBJ2-5, with TRBD1 matching 8 bases. TRBJ2-7 matches the DNA end more closely, so the J call is doubtful. From germline, CDR1 is LNHDA and CDR2 SQIVND (reference sequence). CDR3 length: 14 amino acids. The CDR3 nucleotides read TGTGCCAGTAGACTAACCAGGGGGCCCTACGAGCAGTACTTC. Encoded protein: CASRLTRGPYEQYF.

This clone appeared once. V and J are TRBV5-1 and TRBJ2-5; TRBD2 aligns across 9 bases. The junction had 15 bases not matched to a gene; V was cut back by 2 bases and J by 4 bases. The CDR3 is 18 residues long. Per germline, CDR1 SGHRS and CDR2 YFSETQ. Written as DNA, the CDR3 is TGCGCCAGCAGCTTAGGAGCGACTAGCGGAAGAGGAGGAGAGACCCAGTACTTC. It specifies CASSLGATSGRGGETQYF.

In this sample, this clone turned up once. V is TRBV28 and J is TRBJ1-1; 7 nucleotides align to TRBD1. The CDR3 totals 13 residues. The ends lost 8 bases at V and 5 bases at J; junction bases unmatched: 8. Germline V gives CDR1 MDHEN, CDR2 SYDVKM. CDR3 bases: TGTGCCAGCTCTTTGACAGGGTTAACTGAAGCTTTCTTT. Translated, it gives CASSLTGLTEAFF.

Note on this clone: The junction departs from germline at one end; a sequencing error may be responsible. The chain uses TRBV5-1 and TRBJ2-2, with TRBD1 matching 9 bases. The CDR3 extends over 17 amino acids. The V gene's germline CDR1 is SGHRS and CDR2 YFSETQ. The CDR3 region is CASCLGSGQGLSGELFF. CDR3 bases: TGCGCCAGCTGCTTGGGGTCGGGACAGGGTTTATCCGGGGAGCTGTTTTTT.

The chain carries TRBV18 and TRBJ2-7; possible D gene TRBD1, 5 bases. Trimming pared 9 bases from V and 0 bases from J, leaving 12 bases between. Per the germline V gene, CDR1 is KGHSH and CDR2 is LQKENI. The CDR3 runs to 13 residues. CDR3 sequence: CASQGNSSYEQYF. The CDR3 nucleotides are TGTGCCAGTCAGGGCAATAGCTCCTACGAGCAGTACTTC.

The rearrangement uses TRBV9 and TRBJ1-2; no clear D. The CDR3 has 12 residues. The V end was cut by 4 bases, the J end by 2 bases, with 6 bases between. Germline loops: CDR1 SGDLS, CDR2 YYNGEE. CDR3 sequence (DNA): TGTGCCAGCAGCAAAGCCAACTATGGCTACACCTTC. Translation: CASSKANYGYTF.

The genes are TRBV2 and TRBJ2-3; 7 bases align to TRBD1. The length of the CDR3 is 14 residues. From germline, CDR1 is SNHLY and CDR2 FYNNEI. Unmatched junction bases numbered 3, after V lost 6 bases and J lost 0 bases. The CDR3 region is CASSRDRSTDTQYF. The CDR3 bases are TGTGCCAGCAGCCGGGACAGAAGCACAGATACGCAGTATTTT.

This chain connects TRBV29-1 to TRBJ2-5; D might be TRBD1 (6 bases). The J call may be faulty, since TRBJ2-7 better matches the DNA end. Germline assignment: CDR1 SQVTM and CDR2 ANQGSEA. The CDR3 is 14 residues long. CDR3 in amino acids: CSVARTANTYEQYF. The CDR3 DNA sequence: TGCAGCGTTGCCAGGACAGCGAACACCTACGAGCAGTACTTC.

Remarks on this clone: Different DNA sequences within this sample yield the same CDR3. V is TRBV6-5 and J is TRBJ2-5; D might be TRBD2 (5 bases). The J call may be faulty, since TRBJ2-7 better matches the DNA end. Germline assignment: CDR1 MNHEY and CDR2 SVGAGI. There are 13 residues in the CDR3. The CDR3: CASSYGLSYEQYF. The CDR3 DNA reads as TGTGCCAGCAGTTACGGACTCTCCTACGAGCAGTACTTC.

The chain uses TRBV18 and TRBJ2-1; 7 positions match TRBD2. Germline V CDR1 and CDR2: KGHSH, LQKENI. V lost 3 bases and J lost 0; bases outside the gene matches: 5. The CDR3 is 16 residues long. The CDR3 spells CASSPPGGSSYNEQFF. Written as DNA, the CDR3 is TGTGCCAGCTCACCCCCCGGCGGGAGCTCCTACAATGAGCAGTTCTTC.

CDR3 DNA: TGTGCCAGCAGCCAAGATGGAGGGAGCTCCTACAATGAGCAGTTCTTC. Protein product: CASSQDGGSSYNEQFF. The rearrangement links TRBV4-2 to TRBJ2-1, with D tentatively TRBD2 (6 bases). Germline CDR1 is LGHNA and CDR2 is YNFKEQ. This CDR3 has 16 amino acids. V lost 0 bases and J lost 0, with 9 bases in between.